Following are 24 T cell receptor beta chains from one sample sequenced in a study of T cell responses to AZD1222 COVID-19 vaccine. Libraries were prepared by immunoSEQ multiplex PCR; TCRdb keeps only in-frame clonotypes and omits some of them. Of under 100,000 clones in the sample, just over 90% are singletons; the top ten hold roughly 6.4%. The source material was peripheral blood, sampled on day 0 of MenACWY control vaccination. The receptor set was obtained from an adult in good health.

The V and J genes are TRBV5-1 and TRBJ1-2; a weak D match, TRBD1 (6 bases). This CDR3 spans 13 amino acids. The germline gives CDR1 SGHRS, CDR2 YFSETQ. The V end lost 4 bases, the J end lost 2 bases, and 9 bases lay between the germline ends. CDR3 nucleotide sequence: TGCGCCAGCAGCCCGGACAGCAACTATGGCTACACCTTC. Translation gives CASSPDSNYGYTF.

The chain uses TRBV7-2 and TRBJ2-2, with D unresolved. V was shortened by 1 base and J by 6 bases, with 6 bases between the two germline ends. Germline CDR1 is SGHTA and CDR2 is FQGNSA. The CDR3 is 13 amino acids. This chain's CDR3 is CASSLGWAGELFF. In nucleotides, the CDR3 is TGTGCCAGCAGCTTAGGATGGGCCGGGGAGCTGTTTTTT.

This rearrangement joins TRBV6-9 to TRBJ1-1; D perhaps matches TRBD1 (5 bases). The CDR3 is 15 residues long. CDR1 and CDR2 (germline): MNHGY, SVAAGI. The V end lost 2 bases, the J end lost 7 bases, and 17 bases lay between the germline ends. The CDR3 DNA is TGTGCCAGCAGTTATATTTCCCGGACAAGGAGTGAAGCTTTCTTT. It encodes CASSYISRTRSEAFF.

The rearrangement uses TRBV3-1 (or the pseudogene TRBV3-2) and TRBJ2-1, with 8 bases fitting TRBD2. Germline CDR1 LGHDT, CDR2 YNNKEL (reference sequence). CDR3 length: 16 amino acids. The ends lost 0 bases at V and 9 bases at J; junction bases unmatched: 10. In DNA, the CDR3 is TGTGCCAGCAGCCAAGATAGCGTGACTAGCGTGGGTGAGCAGTTCTTC. It encodes CASSQDSVTSVGEQFF.

This clone appeared once. CDR3 sequence (DNA): TGTGCCAGCAAGTGGCGGGGGGCCTACGAGCAGTACTTC. Protein: CASKWRGAYEQYF. The chain combines TRBV27 with TRBJ2-7; 8 bases are a match to TRBD2. Germline V gene sequence: CDR1 MNHEY, CDR2 SMNVEV (reference sequence). V dropped 7 bases and J dropped 2; count of bases not matched to a gene: 4. This CDR3 contains 13 residues.

The CDR3 spells CASSRTRISNQPQHF. CDR3 nucleotides: TGTGCCAGTAGTAGGACACGGATTAGCAATCAGCCCCAGCATTTT. The V gene is TRBV19, the J gene TRBJ1-5; weak D call: TRBD1 (5 bases). V was shortened by 4 bases and J by 0 bases, with 10 bases between the two germline ends. This CDR3 comprises 15 residues. Per the germline V gene, CDR1 is LNHDA and CDR2 is SQIVND (reference sequence).

The chain combines TRBV29-1 with TRBJ1-2; D is perhaps TRBD1 (5 bases). CDR1 SQVTM and CDR2 ANQGSEA come from the germline V gene. Between the trimmed V and J ends, which lost 0 bases and 6 bases, there was a span of 17 bases. The CDR3 consists of 15 residues. DNA of the CDR3: TGCAGCGTTGAAGATGATGACAGCCCGGGGAATGGCTACACCTTC. Its translation is CSVEDDDSPGNGYTF.

The chain has TRBV7-8 and TRBJ1-3; the D is unclear. The CDR3 spans 14 residues. The germline V and J ends were trimmed by 1 base and 7 bases, with 11 bases remaining between them. Germline V CDR1 and CDR2: SGHVS, FQNEAQ. CDR3: CASSLGWRSNTIYF. CDR3 nucleotide sequence: TGTGCCAGCAGCTTAGGGTGGAGGTCGAACACCATATATTTT.

The CDR3 reads CASSPDGNIQYF. The CDR3 bases are TGTGCCAGCAGCCCTGATGGGAACATTCAGTACTTC. The chain links TRBV7-9 to TRBJ2-4; unclear D gene. Looked up from germline, CDR1 is SEHNR and CDR2 is FQNEAQ (reference sequence). The CDR3 is 12 amino acids. V lost 5 bases and J lost 7, with 9 bases in between.

This sequence joins TRBV7-6 and TRBJ2-2; 9 nucleotides align to TRBD2. From germline, CDR1 is SGHVS and CDR2 FNYEAQ. Trimming cost V 4 bases and J 2 bases; bases outside gene matches: 5. This CDR3 is built from 16 residues. The CDR3 DNA follows: TGTGCCAGCAGCTCAGGGACTAGCCCCAACACCGGGGAGCTGTTTTTT. Amino acids: CASSSGTSPNTGELFF.

This chain links TRBV9 with TRBJ2-3; 11 nucleotides agree with TRBD2. In germline, CDR1 is SGDLS, CDR2 YYNGEE. This CDR3 spans 16 amino acids. V was pared by 2 bases and J by 3 bases, with 5 bases of the junction left unmatched. CDR3 bases: TGTGCCAGCAGCGTCGGGACTAGCGGAAAAACAGATACGCAGTATTTT. Protein sequence: CASSVGTSGKTDTQYF.

The J gene is TRBJ1-1, the V gene TRBV28; 7 bases line up with TRBD1. Germline V lookup: CDR1 MDHEN, CDR2 SYDVKM. The CDR3 contains 18 residues. Germline trimming cut 3 bases from V and 3 bases from J; bases unmatched to any gene: 16. DNA for the CDR3: TGTGCCAGCAGTTTTTCAGGGGGAATGGTCGGCTTGGACACTGAAGCTTTCTTT. Residues: CASSFSGGMVGLDTEAFF.

The rearrangement links TRBV11-3 to TRBJ2-7; the D gene is possibly TRBD1 (5 bases). CDR3 length: 13 residues. Between the trimmed V and J ends, which lost 0 bases and 6 bases, there was a span of 9 bases. Germline values: CDR1 SGHNT, CDR2 YENEEA. This CDR3 is CASSLDSGAEQYF. CDR3 coding DNA: TGTGCCAGCAGCTTAGATTCTGGGGCCGAGCAGTACTTC.

The chain is built from TRBV28 and TRBJ2-3; D call uncertain. This CDR3 contains 12 residues. V shed 7 bases and J shed 8 bases, with 13 bases lying between them. CDR1 is MDHEN, CDR2 SYDVKM, per germline. This chain's CDR3 is CASTRSGGTQYF. CDR3 DNA: TGTGCCAGCACTCGATCCGGTGGTACGCAGTATTTT.

The V call is TRBV6-6, the J call TRBJ1-4, with a possible D match to TRBD1 (6 bases). This CDR3 comprises 15 residues. The V end lost 2 bases, the J end lost 8 bases, and 15 bases lay between the germline ends. Germline CDR1 MNHNY, CDR2 SVGAGI (reference sequence). The chain's CDR3 is CASSYGGGGHEKLFF. In DNA, the CDR3 is TGTGCCAGCAGTTACGGGGGAGGGGGACACGAAAAACTGTTTTTT.

The V and J genes are TRBV5-4 and TRBJ1-1; D call uncertain. The CDR3 length is 12 residues. With 3 bases removed from V and 4 bases from J, the gap between germline ends came to 7 bases. The V gene's germline CDR1 is SGHNT and CDR2 YYREEE (reference sequence). CDR3 coding DNA: TGTGCCAGCAGCTCTCCGCTCACTGAAGCTTTCTTT. Protein: CASSSPLTEAFF.

This chain links TRBV5-1 with TRBJ1-3, with 9 nucleotides matching TRBD1. Germline trimming cut 4 bases from V and 2 bases from J; bases unmatched to any gene: 7. In germline, CDR1 is SGHRS, CDR2 YFSETQ. This CDR3 has 16 residues. DNA of the CDR3: TGCGCCAGCAGCAGAACAGGGGGCGCTACTGGAAACACCATATATTTT. This codes for CASSRTGGATGNTIYF.

The chain recombines TRBV28 with TRBJ2-7, with D perhaps TRBD1 (5 bases). V dropped 4 bases and J dropped 3 bases, with 16 bases sitting between them. The CDR3 spans 15 residues. Looked up from germline, CDR1 is MDHEN and CDR2 is SYDVKM. CDR3 nucleotides: TGTGCCAGCAGTTCGCCGGCCAGGGCTTACTACGAGCAGTACTTC. Translating gives CASSSPARAYYEQYF.

This rearrangement joins TRBV7-3 to TRBJ2-7, with 11 bases that match TRBD1. V lost 5 bases to trimming and J lost 5 bases; unmatched junction nucleotides: 5. The CDR3 covers 14 residues. The germline V gene has CDR1 SGHTA and CDR2 FQGTGA. CDR3 in DNA: TGTGCCAGCAGCATAGGACAGGGGGCTGACGAGCAGTACTTC. Translation gives CASSIGQGADEQYF.

The rearrangement joins TRBV7-2 to TRBJ1-5; no reliable D call. CDR1 is SGHTA, CDR2 FQGNSA, per germline. The CDR3 has 15 residues. V lost 1 base and J 6 bases, leaving 13 bases between the germline ends. In DNA, the CDR3 is TGTGCCAGCAGCTTAGGACCCGGGGTGTCTCAGCCCCAGCATTTT. This codes for CASSLGPGVSQPQHF.

The chain couples TRBV21-1 to TRBJ2-7. TRBV21-1 is flagged as a pseudogene. This CDR3 has 12 amino acids. For the CDR3, the DNA is TGTGCCAGCAGCAGGGGGACGGACGAGCAGTACTTC. Translating it yields CASSRGTDEQYF.

This chain links TRBV7-2 with TRBJ2-6; D possibly corresponds to TRBD1 (6 bases). The CDR3 spans 16 residues. Trimming pared 1 base from V and 0 bases from J, leaving 7 bases between. Germline assignment: CDR1 SGHTA and CDR2 FQGNSA. CDR3 in amino acids: CASSLVGGSGANVLTF. DNA of the CDR3: TGTGCCAGCAGCTTAGTAGGGGGCTCTGGGGCCAACGTCCTGACTTTC.

The rearrangement links TRBV7-6 to TRBJ1-5; no firm D call. The germline V gene encodes CDR1 SGHVS and CDR2 FNYEAQ. The V and J ends lost 1 base and 3 bases respectively, with 4 bases between them. The CDR3 sequence is 13 residues long. DNA of the CDR3: TGTGCCAGCAGCTTAGGGAACAATCAGCCCCAGCATTTT. Protein: CASSLGNNQPQHF.

This chain links TRBV6-5 with TRBJ1-3; D uncertain. In germline, CDR1 is MNHEY, CDR2 SVGAGI. The CDR3 has 14 residues. The V and J ends lost 6 bases and 1 base respectively, with 10 bases between them. The chain's CDR3 is CASRSPGSGNTIYF. CDR3 coding DNA: TGTGCCAGCAGGTCCCCGGGATCTGGAAACACCATATATTTT.